The present T cell receptor beta chain was sequenced within a study of shared clonotypes between healthy human individuals. Across the study: Serving as donors were two women and a few men, whose ages spanned 18 to 49. Study observations and caveats: It was the few donors that limited the genetic and exposure-history diversity represented. Larger estimated richness was generally seen in naive subsets than in memory subsets.

Germline V gene sequence: CDR1 SGHDN, CDR2 FVKESK. The CDR3 runs 15 residues. Deletions cut 3 bases from V and 0 bases from J, with 8 bases between. This clone was detected only once. Its antigen is undetermined. The data were produced by immunoSEQ multiplex PCR, yet TCRdb's version contains in-frame clones alone and is incomplete. The sample consists of around 2,000,000 clones, about 95% of them appearing once. The TCR originated in a man younger than 30 in good health. The rearrangement joins TRBV14 to TRBJ2-2; D is unresolved. The specimen was naive CD4+ T cells sorted from blood. The subset was: CD45RA+ positively selected. CDR3 amino acids: CASSQTRPNTGELFF. The CDR3 region has the DNA TGTGCCAGCAGCCAGACCAGACCGAACACCGGGGAGCTGTTTTTT.